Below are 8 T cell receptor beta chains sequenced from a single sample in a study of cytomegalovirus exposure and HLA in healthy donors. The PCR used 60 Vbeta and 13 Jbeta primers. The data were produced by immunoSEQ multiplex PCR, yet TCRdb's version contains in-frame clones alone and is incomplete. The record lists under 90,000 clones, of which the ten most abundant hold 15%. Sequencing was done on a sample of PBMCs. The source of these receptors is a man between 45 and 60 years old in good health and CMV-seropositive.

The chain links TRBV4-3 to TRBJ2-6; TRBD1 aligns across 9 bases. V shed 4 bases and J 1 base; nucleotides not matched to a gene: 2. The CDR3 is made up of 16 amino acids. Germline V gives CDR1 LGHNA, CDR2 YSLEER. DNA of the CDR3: TGCGCCAGCAGCCTCGGGACAGGGTCTGGGGCCAACGTCCTGACTTTC. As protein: CASSLGTGSGANVLTF.

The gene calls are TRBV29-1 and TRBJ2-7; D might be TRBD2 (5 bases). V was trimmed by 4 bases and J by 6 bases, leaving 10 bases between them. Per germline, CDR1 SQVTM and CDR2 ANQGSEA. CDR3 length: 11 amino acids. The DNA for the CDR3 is TGCAGCGTTGGTGAGGGAAGCGAGCAGTACGTC. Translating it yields CSVGEGSEQYV.

The CDR3 coding sequence is TGTGCCAGCGAGGTGTCCACTGAAGCTTTCTTT. Translation: CASEVSTEAFF. V gene TRBV6-6 combines with J gene TRBJ1-1, with D hard to call. CDR3 length equals 11 residues. From germline, CDR1 is MNHNY and CDR2 SVGAGI (reference sequence). The germline V and J ends were trimmed by 8 bases and 4 bases, with 8 bases remaining between them.

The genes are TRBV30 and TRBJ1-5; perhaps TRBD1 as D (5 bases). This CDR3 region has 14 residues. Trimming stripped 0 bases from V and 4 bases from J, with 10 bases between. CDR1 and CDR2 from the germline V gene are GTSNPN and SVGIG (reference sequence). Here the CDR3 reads CAWSVLGGNQPQHF. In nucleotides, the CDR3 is TGTGCCTGGAGTGTACTTGGGGGGAATCAGCCCCAGCATTTT.

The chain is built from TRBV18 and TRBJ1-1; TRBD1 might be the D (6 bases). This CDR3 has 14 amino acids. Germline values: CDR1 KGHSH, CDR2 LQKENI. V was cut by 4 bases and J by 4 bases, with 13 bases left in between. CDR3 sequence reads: CASSRGTRSTEAFF. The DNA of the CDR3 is TGTGCCAGCTCACGAGGGACACGATCCACTGAAGCTTTCTTT.

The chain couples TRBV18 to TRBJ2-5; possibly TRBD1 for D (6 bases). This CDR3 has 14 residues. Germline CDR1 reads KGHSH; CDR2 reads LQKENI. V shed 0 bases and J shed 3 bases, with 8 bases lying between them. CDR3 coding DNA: TGTGCCAGCTCACCACCGACAGGAGAAGAGACCCAGTACTTC. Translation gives CASSPPTGEETQYF.

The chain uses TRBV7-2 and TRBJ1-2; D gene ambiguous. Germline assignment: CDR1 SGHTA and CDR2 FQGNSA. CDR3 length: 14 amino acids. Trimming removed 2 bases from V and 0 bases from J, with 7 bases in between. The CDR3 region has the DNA TGTGCCAGCAGCTTACGACAAGCTAACTATGGCTACACCTTC. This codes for CASSLRQANYGYTF.

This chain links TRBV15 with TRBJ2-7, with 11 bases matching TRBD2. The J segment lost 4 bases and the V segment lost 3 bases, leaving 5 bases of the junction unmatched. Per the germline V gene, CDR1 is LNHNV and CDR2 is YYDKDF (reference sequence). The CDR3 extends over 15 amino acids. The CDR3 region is CATSRDLAGGYEQYF. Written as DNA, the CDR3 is TGTGCCACCAGCAGGGATCTAGCGGGAGGTTACGAGCAGTACTTC.